This record looks at one TCR beta chain sequence and its context. Its antigen is still unknown. At a few hundred thousand cells each, triplicate sorts were carried out for each CD8+ T cell subset. This entry comes from a study of CXCR3-negative and CXCR3-positive naive CD8 T cells. On the study more broadly: Overall TRB read output was roughly 130 million, and each library contained about 1.5 +/- 0.3 million reads.

The libraries of TRB cDNA were prepared using 5' RACE with UMI labels. TCRdb reprocessed the 5' RACE reads and reports one entry per CDR3 protein, with no DNA. The table for this sample gives about 38,000 distinct CDR3 sequences. Findings and caveats of the study: Similar TRBV-TRBJ gene usage was seen in naive CXCR3-negative and CXCR3-positive cells, but not in memory cells. It was found that naive subsets had comparable surface CD5, and TCR strength was inferred from TRB CDR3 properties.

Germline V CDR1 and CDR2: SEHNR, FQNEAQ (reference sequence). This CDR3 comprises 15 residues. The chain joins TRBV7-9 to TRBJ2-5; TCRdb outputs TRBD1, but without DNA this stays unchecked. The receptor was isolated from a human donor in good health. Some clones in this sample may be carry-over from other donors' samples. Sequenced input: memory CD8+ T cells from blood. This chain's CDR3 is CASSLPGVRQETQYF.